These 27 T cell receptor beta chains originate from one sample sequenced in a study of blood T cell repertoires in COVID-19. Profiled with immunoSEQ multiplex PCR; TCRdb holds only in-frame clones, not every one. The table has 200,000 to 250,000 clones, about 94% seen once. The sequenced sample was peripheral blood. Receptors were obtained from a man in his 60s with COVID-19, enrolled during active disease.

V gene TRBV7-2 combines with J gene TRBJ1-5; D gene unclear. V lost 1 base, J lost 9 bases, and 7 bases lay in between. Germline values: CDR1 SGHTA, CDR2 FQGNSA. The CDR3 has 12 residues. The CDR3 loop reads CASSLVSGPQHF. The CDR3 bases are TGTGCCAGCAGCTTAGTTAGTGGGCCCCAGCATTTT.

V is TRBV5-8 and J is TRBJ1-3, with 7 bases matching TRBD1. Germline V gene data show CDR1 as SGHTS and CDR2 as YDEGEE. This CDR3 comprises 14 residues. Unmatched junction bases numbered 1, after V lost 2 bases and J lost 2 bases. The CDR3 DNA is TGTGCCAGCAGCTTACAGGGGACTGGAAACACCATATATTTT. This gives the protein CASSLQGTGNTIYF.

This clone was detected once. The chain employs TRBV9 and TRBJ2-2; TRBD2 matches at 10 bases. The length of the CDR3 is 17 residues. V lost 4 bases and J lost 0; bases outside the gene matches: 6. Germline values: CDR1 SGDLS, CDR2 YYNGEE. In nucleotides, the CDR3 is TGTGCCAGCAGCATTTTAGCGGGGGGTTCGAACACCGGGGAGCTGTTTTTT. It specifies CASSILAGGSNTGELFF.

This chain links TRBV4-1 with TRBJ1-1; tentative D call: TRBD1 (5 bases). The CDR3 sequence is 14 residues long. V was shortened by 5 bases and J by 0 bases, with 10 bases between the two germline ends. CDR1 and CDR2 (germline): MGHRA, YSYEKL. The CDR3 region has the DNA TGCGCCAGCAGCTCCAGGGTCATGAACACTGAAGCTTTCTTT. It yields the protein CASSSRVMNTEAFF.

The V gene is TRBV4-2, the J gene TRBJ2-1, with 13 positions matching TRBD2. This CDR3 is 16 amino acids long. The trim removed 4 bases at V and 6 bases at J, leaving 6 bases unmatched. Germline V gives CDR1 LGHNA, CDR2 YNFKEQ. In DNA, the CDR3 is TGTGCCAGCAGCCGAGGGACTAGCGGGAAGATCAATGAGCAGTTCTTC. As protein: CASSRGTSGKINEQFF.

The table lists this clone with a count of one. The rearrangement joins TRBV6-6 to TRBJ2-2; D remains ambiguous. The CDR3 runs to 13 residues. Germline V CDR1 and CDR2: MNHNY, SVGAGI (reference sequence). V lost 9 bases, J lost 1 base, and 9 bases lay in between. The CDR3 DNA reads as TGTGCCAGTACCGACAAGAACACCGGGGAGCTGTTTTTT. Its protein is CASTDKNTGELFF.

This clone was seen a single time. This chain uses TRBV19 with TRBJ1-1; D is uncertain. Trimming shortened V by 2 bases and J by 4 bases, and 8 bases separated the two germline ends. The CDR3 spans 13 residues. Germline values: CDR1 LNHDA, CDR2 SQIVND (reference sequence). CDR3: CASSILFVTEAFF. The CDR3 DNA follows: TGTGCCAGTAGTATACTTTTCGTCACTGAAGCTTTCTTT.

This clone showed up just once. The CDR3 region is CASSTSGTYNEQFF. The CDR3 nucleotides are TGCGCCAGCAGTACTAGCGGAACCTACAATGAGCAGTTCTTC. The genes are TRBV5-1 and TRBJ2-1; 8 bases are a match to TRBD2. The CDR3 is made up of 14 amino acids. Germline V CDR1 and CDR2: SGHRS, YFSETQ. After removal of 5 bases from V and 2 bases from J, the junction contained 3 bases not matched to a gene.

The genes are TRBV6-1 and TRBJ1-2, with 7 bases aligning to TRBD1. Per germline, CDR1 MNHNS and CDR2 SASEGT. After removal of 1 base from V and 8 bases from J, the junction contained 7 bases not matched to a gene. There are 14 residues in the CDR3. CDR3 sequence reads: CASSEGGQSVGYTF. For the CDR3, the DNA is TGTGCCAGCAGTGAAGGGGGACAGTCAGTAGGCTACACCTTC.

This clone occurred once. This chain links TRBV12-5 with TRBJ2-3, with 10 nucleotides matching TRBD1. The CDR3 spans 16 residues. Per germline, CDR1 LGHNT and CDR2 FRNRAP. Trimming removed 0 bases from V and 4 bases from J; junction bases left unmatched: 4. In DNA form, the CDR3 reads TGTGCTAGTGGTTTGGTTTTGACAGGGGGCGCAGATACGCAGTATTTT. It translates to CASGLVLTGGADTQYF.

J is TRBJ1-3 and V is TRBV2; 7 bases are shared with TRBD1. J lost 0 bases, V lost 6 bases, and 8 bases had no gene match. This CDR3 spans 16 amino acids. From germline, CDR1 is SNHLY and CDR2 FYNNEI. CDR3 amino acids: CASSKGTASSGNTIYF. The CDR3 DNA reads as TGTGCCAGCAGCAAGGGGACAGCTAGCTCTGGAAACACCATATATTTT. Looking up the rest from reference TRBV2 and TRBJ1-3 gives the full variable domain: EPEVTQTPSHQVTQMGQEVILRCVPISNHLYFYWYRQILGQKVEFLVSFYNNEISEKSEIFDDQFSVERPDGSNFTLKIRSTKLEDSAMYFCASSKGTASSGNTIYFGEGSWLTVV.

V gene TRBV5-6 combines with J gene TRBJ1-1; the match to TRBD1 covers 8 bases. The J segment lost 8 bases and the V segment lost 4 bases, leaving 16 bases of the junction unmatched. There are 16 residues in the CDR3. The germline gives CDR1 SGHDT, CDR2 YYEEEE. This CDR3 reads CASSLDRGRERGEAFF. As DNA, the CDR3 is TGTGCCAGCAGCCTTGACAGGGGAAGAGAAAGAGGGGAAGCTTTCTTT.

The V gene is TRBV20-1, the J gene TRBJ1-1; tentatively, D is TRBD1 (5 bases). The CDR3 length is 14 residues. Germline V gene lookup returns CDR1 DFQATT and CDR2 SNEGSKA (reference sequence). Trimming left V 3 bases short and J 1 base short, with 12 bases between. For the CDR3, the DNA is TGCAGTGCTAGTGAAGCCCAGGGGAACACTGAAGCTTTCTTT. The encoded protein is CSASEAQGNTEAFF.

For the CDR3, the DNA is TGTGCCAGCAGTTCGACAGGGACTCAGCCCCAGCATTTT. It codes for CASSSTGTQPQHF. The J gene is TRBJ1-5, the V gene TRBV12-3 or TRBV12-4, with 7 bases matching TRBD1. The V and J ends lost 4 bases and 6 bases, in that order; junction bases with no gene match: 3. The CDR3 sequence is 13 residues long.

V gene TRBV5-5 combines with J gene TRBJ1-2, with D hard to call. The ends were cut back, 1 base at V and 6 bases at J, with 22 bases in the middle. Germline lookup yields CDR1 SGHKS and CDR2 YYEKEE (reference sequence). The CDR3 has 17 residues. The CDR3 region has the DNA TGTGCCAGCAGCTTGCAGGTCAAAGACCCAAGAGGGAATGGCTACACCTTC. This codes for CASSLQVKDPRGNGYTF.

The rearrangement joins TRBV13 to TRBJ1-2; D is perhaps TRBD1 (6 bases). The CDR3 contains 12 residues. Trimming cost V 0 bases and J 8 bases, with 7 bases left between them. Germline CDR1 reads PRHDT; CDR2 reads FYEKMQ (reference sequence). The CDR3 loop reads CASSLGQGGYTF. In nucleotides, the CDR3 is TGTGCCAGCAGCTTAGGGCAGGGGGGCTACACCTTC.

This chain connects TRBV6-1 to TRBJ1-2, with D uncertain. CDR1 and CDR2 (germline): MNHNS, SASEGT. The germline V and J ends were trimmed by 0 bases and 0 bases, with 5 bases remaining between them. The CDR3 is made up of 14 amino acids. The CDR3 reads CASSEAGANYGYTF. DNA of the CDR3: TGTGCCAGCAGTGAAGCCGGGGCTAACTATGGCTACACCTTC.

Only one count was recorded for this clone. V is TRBV2 and J is TRBJ2-2, with D possibly being TRBD2 (5 bases). V was pared by 8 bases and J by 3 bases, with 16 bases between. The CDR3 is 15 amino acids. The germline gives CDR1 SNHLY, CDR2 FYNNEI. Here the CDR3 DNA reads TGTGCCAGCCGAAGCCGGGAAGGGTACACCGGGGAGCTGTTTTTT. Its protein is CASRSREGYTGELFF.

This chain connects TRBV6-5 to TRBJ2-3; 9 nucleotides line up with TRBD1. V lost 6 bases and J lost 6; bases outside the gene matches: 4. Germline CDR1 MNHEY, CDR2 SVGAGI. CDR3 length equals 13 residues. The CDR3 DNA follows: TGTGCCAGCAGGGGGACAGGGTACGATACGCAGTATTTT. It yields the protein CASRGTGYDTQYF.

The chain is built from TRBV27 and TRBJ1-5; perhaps TRBD1 as D (5 bases). Per germline, CDR1 MNHEY and CDR2 SMNVEV (reference sequence). The V gene lost 6 bases and the J gene lost 0 bases, with 15 bases spanning the gap. This CDR3 has 16 amino acids. The CDR3 loop reads CASRMGGMDSNQPQHF. As DNA, the CDR3 is TGTGCCAGCAGGATGGGGGGGATGGATAGCAATCAGCCCCAGCATTTT.

This rearrangement joins TRBV9 to TRBJ2-3; D gene ambiguous. This CDR3 is 14 amino acids long. Germline V lookup: CDR1 SGDLS, CDR2 YYNGEE. Trimming left V 3 bases short and J 3 bases short, with 11 bases between. The CDR3 loop reads CASSAPSFTDTQYF. The DNA for the CDR3 is TGTGCCAGCAGCGCCCCTTCGTTTACAGATACGCAGTATTTT.

V gene TRBV9 combines with J gene TRBJ1-1; D is unresolved. V lost 2 bases to trimming and J lost 0 bases, with 11 bases between them. CDR1 is SGDLS and CDR2 is YYNGEE in the germline V gene. The CDR3 runs to 15 residues. The CDR3 sequence is CASSVSWRVNTEAFF. The CDR3, as DNA: TGTGCCAGCAGCGTTTCTTGGCGGGTGAACACTGAAGCTTTCTTT.

This clone was seen a single time. The CDR3 DNA sequence: TGTGCCAGCAGCTCTCGACAGCAGGGCGAGCAGTACTTC. Translation gives CASSSRQQGEQYF. The rearrangement uses TRBV13 and TRBJ2-7, with TRBD1 as a possible D gene (5 bases). CDR3 length equals 13 residues. Germline values: CDR1 PRHDT, CDR2 FYEKMQ (reference sequence). The V end lost 4 bases, the J end lost 6 bases, and 13 bases lay between the germline ends.

The chain carries TRBV7-9 and TRBJ1-1; 9 positions agree with TRBD1. Looked up from germline, CDR1 is SEHNR and CDR2 is FQNEAQ (reference sequence). The ends lost 3 bases at V and 6 bases at J; junction bases unmatched: 8. The CDR3 extends over 15 amino acids. CDR3 in amino acids: CASSLGVGQGSEAFF. The CDR3 bases are TGTGCCAGCAGCTTGGGGGTGGGACAGGGCTCTGAAGCTTTCTTT.

This clone occurred a few times. The chain combines TRBV7-2 with TRBJ2-2; 9 nucleotides agree with TRBD1. The CDR3 totals 16 residues. V shed 5 bases and J 5 bases; nucleotides not matched to a gene: 9. Per germline, CDR1 SGHTA and CDR2 FQGNSA. In nucleotides, the CDR3 is TGTGCCAGCAGCCTTGGGGACAGGGTTCGGACCGGGGAGCTGTTTTTT. It codes for CASSLGDRVRTGELFF.

The CDR3 bases are TGTGCCAGCAGCTTAGGGGCAGGGGGTTCCTACGAGCAGTACTTC. Encoded protein: CASSLGAGGSYEQYF. The chain couples TRBV11-3 to TRBJ2-7; 7 nucleotides match TRBD1. This CDR3 is 15 amino acids long. CDR1 and CDR2 from the germline V gene are SGHNT and YENEEA. Trimming at V came to 1 base and at J to 1 base, leaving 4 bases not matched to a gene.

The gene calls are TRBV2 and TRBJ1-2; 8 bases fit TRBD1. Germline lookup yields CDR1 SNHLY and CDR2 FYNNEI. V shed 6 bases, J shed 3 bases, and the junction held 9 bases outside the gene matches. The CDR3 has 15 residues. The CDR3 DNA reads as TGTGCCAGCAGGCGCAGACTACAGGGGGACTATGGCTACACCTTC. This encodes CASRRRLQGDYGYTF.